The 3 T cell receptor beta chains below all came from one sample that was sequenced in a study of T cell responses to AZD1222 COVID-19 vaccine (dated by TCRdb to the early 2020s). The time point label of this sample denotes: baseline before first vaccination. The library was made by the immunoSEQ multiplex PCR assay. In its TCRdb copy, this immuneACCESS table keeps in-frame sequences only and misses some clones. Where compared with another copy, unresolved V genes explain less than half of these, and the others have no known cause. The sample table shows 40,000 to 45,000 clones, and nearly 85% are seen once. Of the sample, over 40% falls within the top ten clones. Sample: peripheral blood, taken on day 0 of AZD1222 vaccination. The receptor set was obtained from an adult in good health.

The chain uses TRBV28 and TRBJ2-7; TRBD1 agrees at 8 bases. The CDR3 spans 15 residues. Germline assignment: CDR1 MDHEN and CDR2 SYDVKM. The V segment lost 5 bases and the J segment 3 bases; nucleotides outside the gene matches: 9. The DNA for the CDR3 is TGTGCCAGCAGTCCCCGGGACAGGCTGTTCTACGAGCAGTACTTC. Translating it yields CASSPRDRLFYEQYF.

The gene calls are TRBV3-1 (or the pseudogene TRBV3-2) and TRBJ1-3, with TRBD1 as a possible D gene (6 bases). There are 16 residues in the CDR3. Looked up from germline, CDR1 is LGHDT and CDR2 is YNNKEL (reference sequence). V lost 6 bases to trimming and J lost 0 bases, with 15 bases between them. The CDR3 sequence is CASSPSGGISGNTIYF. As DNA, the CDR3 is TGTGCCAGCAGTCCTTCGGGGGGCATCTCTGGAAACACCATATATTTT.

In this sample, this clone turned up once. This rearrangement joins TRBV6-5 to TRBJ2-1; D possibly corresponds to TRBD2 (5 bases). There are 16 residues in the CDR3. Germline V gene lookup returns CDR1 MNHEY and CDR2 SVGAGI. Trimming took 0 bases from V and 7 from J, leaving 16 bases between them. The CDR3 reads CASSYSTGYEMNEQFF. The CDR3 DNA sequence: TGTGCCAGCAGTTACTCGACGGGGTACGAAATGAATGAGCAGTTCTTC.